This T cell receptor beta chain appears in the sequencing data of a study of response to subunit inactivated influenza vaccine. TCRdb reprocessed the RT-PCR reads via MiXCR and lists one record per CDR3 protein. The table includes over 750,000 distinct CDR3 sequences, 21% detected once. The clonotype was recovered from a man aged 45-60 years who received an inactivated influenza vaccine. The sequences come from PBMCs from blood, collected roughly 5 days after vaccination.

The DNA for the CDR3 is TGTGCCAGCAGACTCCCGGGACTAGCGGGGGGGCCTTCAGATACGCAGTATTTT. Translation gives CASRLPGLAGGPSDTQYF. The rearrangement links TRBV11-1 to TRBJ2-3, with TRBD2 identical over 16 bases. From germline, CDR1 is SGHAT and CDR2 FQDESV (reference sequence). The CDR3 loop spans 18 amino acids. Trimming cost V 6 bases and J 4 bases; bases outside gene matches: 10.